The rows below give T cell receptor beta chains drawn from one sample of a study of cytomegalovirus exposure and HLA in healthy donors. Profiling relied on immunoSEQ multiplex PCR, and the TCRdb table lists in-frame clones only, not all of them. The table lists about 130,000 clones, around 72% of them singletons. Sequenced material: PBMCs. These receptors were collected from a human donor in good health. Each CDR3 is given with its conserved first and last residue. The D gene is left open where the match is weak. Clone size is not always given. Where it is, it says once, few, many or a class for expanded clones.

clone_size	v_call	d_call	j_call	cdr3_aa	cdr3_nt
-	TRBV18	-	TRBJ1-1	CASSPPSQGMTEAFF	TGTGCCAGCTCACCACCGTCTCAGGGTATGACTGAAGCTTTCTTT
-	TRBV6-6	-	TRBJ1-2	CASSYSGTSGNYGYTF	TGTGCCAGCAGTTACTCCGGGACATCAGGAAACTATGGCTACACCTTC
-	TRBV7-9	TRBD1	TRBJ2-7	CASSVGQGEYF	TGTGCCAGCAGCGTCGGACAGGGGGAGTACTTC
-	TRBV20-1	-	TRBJ1-1	CSARPEQFCF	TGCAGTGCTAGACCCGAACAGTTCTGTTTT
few	TRBV6-1	-	TRBJ2-7	CASSDYTAYEQYF	TGTGCCAGCAGTGATTATACAGCCTACGAGCAGTACTTC
once	TRBV5-1	TRBD2	TRBJ2-5	CASSLGLAWGVQETQYF	TGCGCCAGCAGCTTGGGACTAGCGTGGGGGGTACAAGAGACCCAGTACTTC
-	TRBV2	-	TRBJ2-5	CASSEVQGGTQYF	TGTGCCAGCAGTGAGGTCCAGGGGGGGACCCAGTACTTC
-	TRBV7-8	TRBD2	TRBJ2-7	CASSLAPSGSYEQYF	TGTGCCAGCAGCTTAGCGCCTAGCGGCTCCTACGAGCAGTACTTC
-	TRBV4-1	TRBD1	TRBJ2-2	CASSPGQGIANTGELFF	TGCGCCAGCAGCCCGGGACAGGGTATCGCGAACACCGGGGAGCTGTTTTTT
-	TRBV15	-	TRBJ1-4	CATSRDGGGRNEKLFF	TGTGCCACCAGCAGAGATGGTGGTGGGCGTAATGAAAAACTGTTTTTT
-	TRBV4-2	-	TRBJ1-1	CASKSRGMNTEAFF	TGTGCCAGCAAATCCAGGGGCATGAACACTGAAGCTTTCTTT
-	TRBV7-9	-	TRBJ1-3	CASSEGARGNTIYF	TGTGCCAGCAGCGAAGGGGCTAGAGGAAACACCATATATTTT
-	TRBV18	TRBD2	TRBJ2-3	CASSRRESSTDTQYF	TGTGCCAGCTCACGGCGGGAGAGTAGCACAGATACGCAGTATTTT
few	TRBV5-4	TRBD2	TRBJ2-1	CASSPGTSGPSYNEQFF	TGTGCCAGCAGCCCGGGGACTAGCGGGCCCTCCTACAATGAGCAGTTCTTC
-	TRBV11-2	-	TRBJ2-2	CASSLTGNTGELFF	TGTGCCAGCAGCTTGACAGGGAACACCGGGGAGCTGTTTTTT
once	TRBV7-2	-	TRBJ1-1	CASSLASGVESTEAFF	TGTGCCAGCAGCTTAGCATCGGGGGTGGAGAGCACTGAAGCTTTCTTT
-	TRBV9	-	TRBJ2-4	CASSRTGMIDIQYF	TGTGCCAGCAGCCGAACAGGGATGATAGACATTCAGTACTTC
-	TRBV30	-	TRBJ1-1	CAWSEQSKLFF	TGTGCCTGGAGTGAACAGTCTAAGCTTTTCTTT
-	TRBV9	-	TRBJ2-6	CASSVAFWSSGANVLTF	TGTGCCAGCAGCGTAGCTTTCTGGAGCTCTGGGGCCAACGTCCTGACTTTC
-	TRBV30	-	TRBJ2-2	CAWSKGEGPLGELFF	TGTGCCTGGAGTAAGGGGGAGGGCCCTCTCGGGGAGCTGTTTTTT
-	TRBV7-2	-	TRBJ2-6	CASTRTPSTGANVLTF	TGTGCCAGCACCCGCACCCCGAGCACTGGGGCCAACGTCCTGACTTTC
-	TRBV2	-	TRBJ2-3	CASTENTDTQYF	TGTGCCAGCACCGAGAACACAGATACGCAGTATTTT
-	TRBV28	TRBD1	TRBJ2-1	CASSSPRGQGSGEQFF	TGTGCCAGCAGTTCACCGAGGGGACAGGGCTCCGGTGAGCAGTTCTTC
-	TRBV27	-	TRBJ1-2	CASSARRQFNYGYTF	TGTGCCAGCAGTGCCAGGCGACAATTTAACTATGGCTACACCTTC
-	TRBV5-4	-	TRBJ1-6	CASSPLGGPSPLHF	TGTGCCAGCAGCCCCCTTGGGGGCCCGAGTCCCCTCCACTTT
-	TRBV7-3	TRBD2	TRBJ2-1	CASSSPGSGGPSSYNEQFF	TGTGCCAGCAGCTCCCCGGGTAGCGGGGGGCCGAGCTCCTACAATGAGCAGTTCTTC
-	TRBV29-1	-	TRBJ2-7	CSVEGTPQTTYEQYF	TGCAGCGTTGAGGGGACACCGCAGACGACCTACGAGCAGTACTTC
-	TRBV11-2	-	TRBJ2-2	CASSLGRYTGELFF	TGTGCCAGCAGCTTAGGGAGATACACCGGGGAGCTGTTTTTT
-	TRBV5-4	-	TRBJ1-4	CASSLLTNEKLFF	TGTGCCAGCAGCCTCCTAACTAATGAAAAACTGTTTTTT
-	TRBV19	-	TRBJ1-2	CASSIIAGNYGYTF	TGTGCCAGTAGTATTATCGCGGGTAACTATGGCTACACCTTC
-	TRBV27	TRBD2	TRBJ2-1	CASRRSGGNEQFF	TGTGCCAGCAGAAGAAGCGGGGGCAATGAGCAGTTCTTC
-	TRBV5-6	TRBD1	TRBJ2-5	CASSGAGGGPQETQYF	TGTGCCAGCAGCGGGGCAGGGGGCGGTCCGCAAGAGACCCAGTACTTC
-	TRBV7-3	TRBD2	TRBJ2-5	CASSTGLAGGEETQYF	TGTGCCAGCAGCACCGGACTAGCGGGCGGGGAAGAGACCCAGTACTTC
-	TRBV28	TRBD1	TRBJ1-3	CASSPTGGRGGNTIYF	TGTGCCAGCAGTCCTACAGGGGGTAGGGGTGGAAACACCATATATTTT
few	TRBV11-2	-	TRBJ2-1	CASSPFGQRNNEQFF	TGTGCCAGCAGCCCATTCGGACAGAGAAACAATGAGCAGTTCTTC
-	TRBV28	-	TRBJ2-3	CASSLQGSHTDTQYF	TGTGCCAGCAGTTTGCAGGGCAGCCACACAGATACGCAGTATTTT
few	TRBV2	-	TRBJ2-7	CASSVGLAGKQYF	TGTGCCAGCAGTGTAGGCCTAGCTGGGAAGCAGTACTTC
-	TRBV18	TRBD1	TRBJ2-3	CASSRDSSSTDTQYF	TGTGCCAGCTCAAGGGACAGTTCTAGCACAGATACGCAGTATTTT